This TCR beta chain was profiled in a study of identifying expanded T cells in peripheral blood. TCRdb keeps only in-frame clones here, not all; method: immunoSEQ multiplex PCR. The sample carries over 100,000 clones, around 88% recorded once. In germline, CDR1 is SGHRS, CDR2 YFSETQ. Trimming took off 4 bases at V and 6 bases at J, with 17 bases between the two ends. The CDR3 totals 15 residues. With regard to this clone: The antigen remains unidentified.

Regarding the study as a whole: About 1.2 clones differed between technical replicates, versus approximately 16 and 20 over time. Two-week clone count variance significantly increased as total template count grew.

No infections or other immune events were documented during collection. The rearrangement uses TRBV5-1 and TRBJ2-1, with D perhaps being TRBD1 or TRBD2 (6 bases each). Input material: blood. This TCR was sampled from a person aged 18-70 years in good health. In nucleotides, the CDR3 is TGCGCCAGCAGCGCGGCCCCAGGGGAGGTCAATGAGCAGTTCTTC. Protein: CASSAAPGEVNEQFF.